The 2 T cell receptor beta chains reported below all come from one sample, sequenced in a study of lymphopenia after photon versus proton radiotherapy. Profiled with immunoSEQ multiplex PCR; TCRdb holds only in-frame clones, not every one. The sample consists of approximately 150,000 clones, roughly nine tenths of them appearing once. Sequenced here: peripheral blood, sampled from a patient treated with photon-based radiotherapy. These receptors all stem from a man aged 50 or older with gastric cancer.

The chain uses TRBV25-1 and TRBJ2-1, with 8 bases fitting TRBD2. This CDR3 comprises 14 residues. Unmatched junction bases numbered 11, after V lost 7 bases and J lost 9 bases. Per the germline V gene, CDR1 is MGHDK and CDR2 is SYGVNS. Here the CDR3 reads CASTIAGPWGEQFF. The CDR3 DNA sequence: TGTGCCAGCACCATAGCGGGGCCGTGGGGTGAGCAGTTCTTC.

The chain combines TRBV9 with TRBJ2-1; possible D gene TRBD2, 6 bases. The CDR3 spans 15 residues. V was pared by 3 bases and J by 4 bases, with 14 bases between. In germline, CDR1 is SGDLS, CDR2 YYNGEE. CDR3 protein: CASSAISGQYNEQFF. The CDR3 DNA follows: TGTGCCAGCAGCGCTATAAGCGGGCAGTACAATGAGCAGTTCTTC.